This T cell receptor (beta chain) derives from a study of blood T cell repertoires in COVID-19. The V and J ends lost 0 bases and 3 bases respectively, with 15 bases between them. The CDR3 totals 17 residues. Germline CDR1 reads SEHNR; CDR2 reads FQNEAQ (reference sequence). The data were produced by immunoSEQ multiplex PCR, yet TCRdb's version contains in-frame clones alone and is incomplete. This sample has a few hundred thousand clones, with 87% found just once. This sequence originates from a man aged 18 to 30 with active or convalescent COVID-19. The chain carries TRBV7-9 and TRBJ1-5; D possibly corresponds to TRBD1 (5 bases). The source material was peripheral blood. This CDR3 is CASSLARGGDDNQPQHF. CDR3 bases: TGTGCCAGCAGCTTAGCGCGGGGAGGGGACGACAATCAGCCCCAGCATTTT.